This is a list of T cell receptor beta chains from one sample in a study of T-cell reconstitution after alpha-beta-depleted transplantation in children. TCRdb independently ran MiXCR on the PCR reads; one entry per CDR3 protein. This table has approximately 630,000 distinct CDR3 sequences, about an eighth appearing once. The starting material was PBMCs, obtained before TCRalphabeta/CD19-depleted stem cell transplant. The receptor set was obtained from a girl aged 2 to 10 with congenital amegakaryocytic thrombocytopenia, due to receive a stem cell transplant. Each CDR3 is given with its conserved first and last residue. D genes are given only for firm matches. The size of a clone is reported for some rows only, either as once, few or many, or as a class for expanded clones.

J	D	V	size	DNA	CDR3
TRBJ2-5	TRBD2	TRBV20-1	-	TGCAGTGCTTCTCAAGCGGGAGGGCCGGGTGAGACCCAGTACTTC	CSASQAGGPGETQYF
TRBJ2-7	TRBD2	TRBV20-1	many	TGCAGTGCTGGGACAAGGACTAGCGGGAGTTACGAGCAGTACTTC	CSAGTRTSGSYEQYF
TRBJ1-1	-	TRBV20-1	-	TGCAGTGCTAGAGATTGGCAGGTGAACACTGAAGCTTTCTTT	CSARDWQVNTEAFF
TRBJ2-1	TRBD1	TRBV5-6	few	TGTGCCAGCAGCCCAATTCGGACAGGGGGCATGAATGAGCAGTTCTTC	CASSPIRTGGMNEQFF
TRBJ2-2	TRBD2	TRBV7-2	few	TGTGCCAGCAGCACCCATATCGGGGGGATCGGGGAGCTGTTTTTT	CASSTHIGGIGELFF
TRBJ1-1	-	TRBV12-3/TRBV12-4	many	TGTGCCAGCACCCCCCAAGGGGGGCGCGTGAACACTGAAGCTTTCTTT	CASTPQGGRVNTEAFF
TRBJ2-1	-	TRBV5-6	many	TGTGCCAGCAGCTTGTACCTACTAGAGCAGTTCTTC	CASSLYLLEQFF
TRBJ2-7	-	TRBV20-1	few	TGCAGTGCTAGGGCGTGGCGGGAACTCTCCTACGAGCAGTACTTC	CSARAWRELSYEQYF
TRBJ2-5	TRBD2	TRBV20-1	few	TGCAGTGCTCTAGCGGGAGGGCCTTTAGAGACCCAGTACTTC	CSALAGGPLETQYF
TRBJ2-7	TRBD2	TRBV6-5	-	TGTGCCAGCAGTCACCTACTAGCGGGAGACTACGAGCAGTACTTC	CASSHLLAGDYEQYF
TRBJ2-7	-	TRBV7-9	many	TGTGCCAGCAGCTTGTGGAGTTCTAGCTACGAGCAGTACTTC	CASSLWSSSYEQYF
TRBJ2-3	TRBD2	TRBV11-2	-	TGTGCCAGCAGCCCCGGACTAGCGGGAGTTCGATTAGTGACAGATACGCAGTATTTT	CASSPGLAGVRLVTDTQYF
TRBJ2-7	-	TRBV7-2	few	TGTGCCAGCAACTACGAAAACAGCCCCTACGAGCAGTACTTC	CASNYENSPYEQYF
TRBJ2-3	-	TRBV20-1	few	TGCAGTGCACGTCAGGAATACACAGATACGCAGTATTTT	CSARQEYTDTQYF
TRBJ2-3	-	TRBV30	-	TGTGCCTGGGGTACTGGGGGTTGGGGCACAGATACGCAGTATTTT	CAWGTGGWGTDTQYF
TRBJ1-1	-	TRBV28	few	TGTGCCAGCAGTTTCATCGGGGCGGGCACTGAAGCTTTCTTT	CASSFIGAGTEAFF
TRBJ2-1	-	TRBV7-4	many	TGTGCCAGCAGCTTAGTGTGGGGGTCGAGGCTCCAGTTCTTC	CASSLVWGSRLQFF
TRBJ2-7	-	TRBV14	-	TGTGCCAGCAGCCAATTTAGGCCGGTTGGAGTCTACGAGCAGTACTTC	CASSQFRPVGVYEQYF
TRBJ2-7	-	TRBV27	many	TGTGCCAGCAGCCTCGATCCAGCGGGCCCCTACGAGCAGTACTTC	CASSLDPAGPYEQYF
TRBJ2-5	-	TRBV20-1	few	TGCAGTGCTACTCCCCCGCAGCAACTGGGAGAGACCCAGTACTTC	CSATPPQQLGETQYF
TRBJ2-2	TRBD2	TRBV7-9	-	TGTGCCAGCAGCTCCCGGGGGGGTGCGAACACCGGGGAGCTGTTTTTT	CASSSRGGANTGELFF
TRBJ2-1	TRBD2	TRBV5-1	-	TGCGCCAGCAGCTTACTAGCGCGGACGCACAATGAGCAGTTCTTC	CASSLLARTHNEQFF
TRBJ2-5	TRBD2	TRBV27	few	TGTGCCAGCAGTCGGACTAGCGGGACCTTTAAAGAGACCCAGTACTTC	CASSRTSGTFKETQYF
TRBJ2-5	-	TRBV25-1	-	TGTGCCAGCAGTAGCTCACTTGGGAAGGAGACCCAGTACTTC	CASSSSLGKETQYF
TRBJ2-1	-	TRBV20-1	-	TGCAGTGCTAGAGGACCCAACTACAATGAGCAGTTCTTC	CSARGPNYNEQFF
TRBJ1-5	TRBD1	TRBV12-3/TRBV12-4	many	TGTGCCAGCAGTACAGGGGGCAATCAGCCCCAGCATTTT	CASSTGGNQPQHF
TRBJ2-1	TRBD2	TRBV2	few	TGTGCCAGCAAGAGGACTAGCGGGAGCTCGGATGAGCAGTTCTTC	CASKRTSGSSDEQFF
TRBJ2-2	-	TRBV5-1	-	TGCGCCAGCAGCCCCGACGGGAAGAACACCGGGGAGCTGTTTTTT	CASSPDGKNTGELFF
TRBJ2-3	TRBD2	TRBV11-2	-	TGTGCCAGCAGCTACACCCACCCCTGGACTAGCGGGAGAGATACGCAGTATTTT	CASSYTHPWTSGRDTQYF
TRBJ2-3	-	TRBV12-3/TRBV12-4	few	TGTGCCAGCAGTTTAATCCAGGGCCCAGATACGCAGTATTTT	CASSLIQGPDTQYF
TRBJ2-7	-	TRBV4-1	many	TGCGCCAGCAGCCAAGTGCGGGGATACGAGCAGTACTTC	CASSQVRGYEQYF
TRBJ2-3	-	TRBV12-3/TRBV12-4	many	TGTGCCAGCGCTCCCCCCGGGACAATTGGTGATACGCAGTATTTT	CASAPPGTIGDTQYF
TRBJ1-2	TRBD1	TRBV4-1	few	TGCGCCAGCAGCCAAGATCGAGGGGGCGGATATGGCTACACCTTC	CASSQDRGGGYGYTF
TRBJ2-3	TRBD2	TRBV12-3/TRBV12-4	many	TGTGCCAGCAGTGGGACTAGCGGTTACACAGATACGCAGTATTTT	CASSGTSGYTDTQYF
TRBJ2-1	TRBD2	TRBV25-1	few	TGTGCCAGCAGTGAAAATCTTTACGCGGGAGGTGAATCAAGTGAGCAGTTCTTC	CASSENLYAGGESSEQFF
TRBJ2-1	-	TRBV28	few	TGTGCCAGCATCCCCGGACGAGGGGGGGAGCAGTTCTTC	CASIPGRGGEQFF
TRBJ2-1	-	TRBV7-9	many	TGTGCCAGCAGCCCTTACCCTAGCGTGGGATTTAATGAGCAGTTCTTC	CASSPYPSVGFNEQFF
TRBJ1-5	-	TRBV11-2	few	TGTGCCAGCAGCTTAGATGGTCAACTACGGCACCAGCCCCAGCATTTT	CASSLDGQLRHQPQHF
TRBJ2-1	TRBD2	TRBV6-1	many	TGTGCCAGCAGGGCGACTAGCGGGACCTACAATGAGCAGTTCTTC	CASRATSGTYNEQFF
TRBJ2-1	TRBD2	TRBV5-1	many	TGCGCCAGCAGCTTGGTGGCGGGAGGGGAGCAGTTCTTC	CASSLVAGGEQFF
TRBJ1-2	-	TRBV5-1	-	TGCGCCAGCAGCCAGACGGAAGATGGCTACACCTTC	CASSQTEDGYTF
TRBJ1-2	-	TRBV29-1	many	TGCAGCGTTGAACGACGGGACTATGGCTACACCTTC	CSVERRDYGYTF